This T cell receptor (beta chain) appears in the sequencing data of a study of blood T cells in healthy people across ages. Peripheral blood was drawn, ten milliliters per donor. In each sample, at least 6.5 million PBMCs were isolated. Each sample provided at least 6 micrograms of extracted total RNA. For the second PCR, which ran for about 7 to 11 cycles, a sample-barcoded 5' primer and a J-beta primer mix were used. Per sample, CDR3-containing paired-end reads numbered at least 3 million. TCRdb used MiXCR to reprocess the 5' RACE reads, holding one entry per CDR3 protein. Of about 640,000 distinct CDR3 sequences detected, approximately 50% appear once; the ten largest clones hold 30% to 40%. Germline V gives CDR1 SGHRS, CDR2 YFSETQ. Trimming removed 2 bases at V and 5 bases at J, with 10 bases between. This CDR3 spans 14 amino acids.

The TCR comes from a man aged 55 to 69 in good health. The chain has TRBV5-1 and TRBJ1-4; the D is unclear. Specimen: blood. The CDR3: CASSLAGQNEKLFF. DNA of the CDR3: TGCGCCAGCAGCTTAGCGGGCCAGAATGAAAAACTGTTTTTT.